Below are 8 T cell receptor beta chains sequenced from a single sample in a study of shared clonotypes between healthy human individuals. Data came from immunoSEQ multiplex PCR; TCRdb stores just in-frame clones and leaves some out. Of roughly 2.5 million clones detected, 85% to 95% appear once; the ten largest clones hold roughly 0.13%. Material: naive CD4+ T cells sorted from blood. The subset: CD45RA+ positively selected. Receptors originate from a man younger than 35 in good health.

CDR3 sequence reads: CASSPAERSEQFF. The CDR3 region has the DNA TGTGCCAGCTCACCGGCGGAGCGAAGTGAGCAGTTCTTC. This chain links TRBV18 with TRBJ2-1; D gene ambiguous. V was clipped by 3 bases and J by 9 bases, with 12 bases between them. Germline V gene lookup returns CDR1 KGHSH and CDR2 LQKENI. The CDR3 spans 13 residues. Together with reference TRBV18 and TRBJ2-1, the CDR3 gives the full variable domain: NAGVMQNPRHLVRRRGQEARLRCSPMKGHSHVYWYRQLPEEGLKFMVYLQKENIIDESGMPKERFSAEFPKEGPSILRIQQVVRGDSAAYFCASSPAERSEQFFGPGTRLTVL.

This clone was found a few times. Distinct nucleotide sequences in the sample also encode this CDR3. The V call is TRBV2, the J call TRBJ1-5, with no clear D. V lost 3 bases, J lost 2 bases, and 8 bases lay in between. From germline, CDR1 is SNHLY and CDR2 FYNNEI. The CDR3 loop spans 14 amino acids. The CDR3 protein is CASSDSGGNQPQHF. For the CDR3, the DNA is TGTGCCAGCAGTGATTCGGGAGGCAATCAGCCCCAGCATTTT.

The chain couples TRBV29-1 to TRBJ2-6; D remains ambiguous. Between the trimmed V and J ends, which lost 3 bases and 0 bases, there was a span of 9 bases. Per the germline V gene, CDR1 is SQVTM and CDR2 is ANQGSEA. CDR3 length: 15 amino acids. CDR3 sequence (DNA): TGCAGCGTTGACGAACAGCCCTCTGGGGCCAACGTCCTGACTTTC. The encoded protein is CSVDEQPSGANVLTF.

J is TRBJ2-2 and V is TRBV7-2, with D hard to call. Trimming removed 3 bases from V and 7 bases from J, with 6 bases in between. The germline V gene encodes CDR1 SGHTA and CDR2 FQGNSA. The CDR3 totals 12 residues. CDR3 coding DNA: TGTGCCAGCAGCTTGAGGAACGGGGAGCTGTTTTTT. Protein: CASSLRNGELFF.

Concerning this clone: Other DNA sequences in the sample encode the same CDR3. This rearrangement joins TRBV18 to TRBJ1-5, with D possibly matching TRBD1 (5 bases). CDR1 and CDR2 from the germline V gene are KGHSH and LQKENI. V was trimmed by 5 bases and J by 0 bases, leaving 8 bases between them. This CDR3 comprises 14 residues. The CDR3 region has the DNA TGTGCCAGCTCAAGGGACTATAGCAATCAGCCCCAGCATTTT. It specifies CASSRDYSNQPQHF.

The V and J genes are TRBV5-1 and TRBJ1-2, with D unclear. This CDR3 spans 14 amino acids. CDR1 is SGHRS and CDR2 is YFSETQ in the germline V gene. Trimming shortened V by 7 bases and J by 2 bases, and 15 bases separated the two germline ends. The CDR3 here is CASRVDGGNYGYTF. The CDR3 DNA reads TGCGCCAGCCGCGTAGACGGAGGAAACTATGGCTACACCTTC. The entire variable domain, with the rest obtained from reference TRBV5-1 and TRBJ1-2, is as follows: KAGVTQTPRYLIKTRGQQVTLSCSPISGHRSVSWYQQTPGQGLQFLFEYFSETQRNKGNFPGRFSGRQFSNSRSEMNVSTLELGDSALYLCASRVDGGNYGYTFGSGTRLTVV.

Written as DNA, the CDR3 is TGTGCCAGCAGCGTGGAAGATGGGTACACTGAAGCTTTCTTT. Translation gives CASSVEDGYTEAFF. The V gene is TRBV9, the J gene TRBJ1-1, with no clear D. Between the trimmed V and J ends, which lost 2 bases and 3 bases, there was a span of 11 bases. This CDR3 has 14 amino acids. Germline values: CDR1 SGDLS, CDR2 YYNGEE.

As to this clone: Other nucleotide sequences in the sample specify the same CDR3. The genes are TRBV19 and TRBJ1-6; no definite D call. This CDR3 has 15 amino acids. V lost 8 bases and J 0 bases, leaving 11 bases between the germline ends. Germline values: CDR1 LNHDA, CDR2 SQIVND (reference sequence). CDR3 bases: TGTGCCAGTTCAGAAGGGAGCTCCTATAATTCACCCCTCCACTTT. It codes for CASSEGSSYNSPLHF. Based on the CDR3 plus reference TRBV19 and TRBJ1-6, the full variable domain is DGGITQSPKYLFRKEGQNVTLSCEQNLNHDAMYWYRQDPGQGLRLIYYSQIVNDFQKGDIAEGYSVSREKKESFPLTVTSAQKNPTAFYLCASSEGSSYNSPLHFGNGTRLTVT.